The present TCR beta chain was sequenced within a study of CD8 T cells in ankylosing spondylitis. This clonotype was detected ten times or more. The TCR beta libraries were generated through quantitative 5'-RACE incorporating molecular barcodes. TCRdb reanalysed the 5' RACE reads using MiXCR and keeps one entry per CDR3 protein. Of about 130,000 distinct CDR3 sequences in the sample, over 6% were seen once. Trimming took 1 base from V and 6 from J, leaving 22 bases between them. Looked up from germline, CDR1 is MGHRA and CDR2 is YSYEKL. CDR3 size: 18 residues. Sample: blood, either unsorted or a sorted T cell fraction (not recorded which). This chain links TRBV4-1 with TRBJ2-1; a possible D gene is TRBD2 (5 bases). This receptor was obtained from a male donor with ankylosing spondylitis or in good health (not recorded which). The CDR3 sequence is CASSQVPTFGWEFNEQFF. The DNA for the CDR3 is TGCGCCAGCAGCCAAGTCCCCACTTTTGGGTGGGAGTTCAATGAGCAGTTCTTC.